This T cell receptor beta chain was profiled in a study of PD-L1 blockade in urothelial cancer. Study summary: Blood was subjected to analysis at 3 weeks (second dose) and 6 weeks following treatment start.

This CDR3 is 14 amino acids long. CDR1 is SGHDT, CDR2 YYEEEE, per germline. V shed 3 bases and J 3 bases; nucleotides not matched to a gene: 6. The method was immunoSEQ multiplex PCR; TCRdb's version includes in-frame clones alone and lacks a portion of them. Of roughly 63,000 clones in the sample, 75% to 85% were seen once. This clone was counted once. Time point denoted: pretreatment peripheral blood. Each patient's cancer was a locally advanced or metastatic urothelial carcinoma. This sample comprised PBMCs, obtained around atezolizumab (anti-PD-L1) treatment. The chain combines TRBV5-6 with TRBJ2-7; 7 nucleotides line up with TRBD2. This receptor was identified in a man aged 65 to 85 with urothelial cancer. The CDR3 DNA sequence: TGTGCCAGCAGCTCAGGATGGGAGGGCTACGAGCAGTACTTC. It yields the protein CASSSGWEGYEQYF.